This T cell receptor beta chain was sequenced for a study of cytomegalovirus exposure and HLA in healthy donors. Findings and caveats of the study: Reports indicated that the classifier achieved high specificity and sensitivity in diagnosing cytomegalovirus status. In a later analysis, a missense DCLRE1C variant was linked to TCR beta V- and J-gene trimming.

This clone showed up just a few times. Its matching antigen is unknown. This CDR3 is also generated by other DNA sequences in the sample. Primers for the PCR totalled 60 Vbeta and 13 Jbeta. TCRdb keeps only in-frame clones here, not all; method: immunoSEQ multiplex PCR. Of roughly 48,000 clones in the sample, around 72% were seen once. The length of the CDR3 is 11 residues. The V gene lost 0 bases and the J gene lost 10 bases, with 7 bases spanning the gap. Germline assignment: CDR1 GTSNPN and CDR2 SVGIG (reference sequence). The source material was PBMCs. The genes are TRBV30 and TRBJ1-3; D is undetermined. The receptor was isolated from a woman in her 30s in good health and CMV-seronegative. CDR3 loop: CAWSVLSTIYF. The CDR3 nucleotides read TGTGCCTGGAGTGTACTTAGTACCATATATTTT.